Listed below are T cell receptor beta chains from one sample, sequenced in a study of liver allograft versus peripheral blood T cells. TCRdb independently ran MiXCR on the reads; one entry per CDR3 protein. The sample includes approximately 15,000 distinct CDR3 sequences, 20% of them seen just once. Receptor source: a human patient who had a liver transplant. The graft donor may have given rise to some T cells. CDR3s include the opening cysteine and the closing phenylalanine or tryptophan. D genes are given only for firm matches. Clone size, where shown, is once, few, many, or a class for clones that have expanded.

CDR3,DNA,V,J,D,size
CATGGTGNGDLVGNQPQHF,TGTGCCACCGGCGGGACAGGGAACGGGGACCTAGTTGGCAATCAGCCCCAGCATTTT,TRBV19,TRBJ1-5,TRBD1,.
CARGRTMNTEAFF,TGTGCCAGAGGGCGGACCATGAACACTGAAGCTTTCTTT,TRBV11-2,TRBJ1-1,.,.
CASSISGGGYNEQFF,TGTGCCAGTAGTATAAGCGGGGGGGGATACAATGAGCAGTTCTTC,TRBV19,TRBJ2-1,TRBD2,medium-sized
CASSMGDYGYTF,TGTGCCAGTAGTATGGGGGACTATGGCTACACCTTC,TRBV19,TRBJ1-2,.,.
CASSLVGEYGYTF,TGTGCCAGCAGCTTAGTGGGGGAATATGGCTACACCTTC,TRBV11-2,TRBJ1-2,.,.
CASSRGGSPGQGDQPQHF,TGTGCCAGCTCGAGGGGGGGAAGTCCGGGACAGGGAGATCAGCCCCAGCATTTT,TRBV6-1,TRBJ1-5,TRBD1,medium-sized
CATRKTQGADTQYF,TGTGCCACCAGGAAGACCCAGGGTGCAGATACGCAGTATTTT,TRBV15,TRBJ2-3,.,many
CSATPNTEAFF,TGCAGTGCTACCCCGAACACTGAAGCTTTCTTT,TRBV20-1,TRBJ1-1,.,.
CSAALGGIFYEQYF,TGCAGTGCAGCTCTTGGGGGAATTTTCTACGAGCAGTACTTC,TRBV20-1,TRBJ2-7,.,.
CASSLFPTEAFF,TGTGCCAGCAGCTTATTCCCTACTGAAGCTTTCTTT,TRBV7-2,TRBJ1-1,.,.
CASRNPGALKADTQYF,TGTGCCAGCAGGAACCCCGGGGCTCTGAAGGCAGATACGCAGTATTTT,TRBV6-1,TRBJ2-3,.,few
CASRTGNTYGYTF,TGTGCCAGCAGGACAGGGAATACCTATGGCTACACCTTC,TRBV27,TRBJ1-2,TRBD1,medium-sized
CASSIVGPTEAFF,TGTGCCAGTAGTATAGTGGGGCCCACTGAAGCTTTCTTT,TRBV19,TRBJ1-1,.,.
CAISENRVETEAFF,TGTGCCATCAGTGAGAACAGGGTGGAAACTGAAGCTTTCTTT,TRBV10-3,TRBJ1-1,.,medium-sized
CASSLRGTGSGNTIYF,TGTGCCAGCAGCTTACGTGGGACAGGGTCTGGAAACACCATATATTTT,TRBV7-9,TRBJ1-3,TRBD1,few
CASSFSGGADTQYF,TGTGCCAGCAGCTTTAGCGGGGGGGCCGATACGCAGTATTTT,TRBV5-6,TRBJ2-3,TRBD2,few
CASLRGGLVNEQFF,TGTGCCAGCTTGCGGGGGGGCCTGGTCAATGAGCAGTTCTTC,TRBV5-6,TRBJ2-1,TRBD2,once
CASNNRYGYTF,TGCGCCAGCAACAACCGGTATGGCTACACCTTC,TRBV10-1,TRBJ1-2,.,.
CAWSMTGDGNTIYF,TGTGCCTGGAGTATGACAGGGGATGGAAACACCATATATTTT,TRBV30,TRBJ1-3,TRBD1,.
CAWSVVGTGELFF,TGTGCCTGGAGTGTGGTGGGGACCGGGGAGCTGTTTTTT,TRBV30,TRBJ2-2,.,few
CSVGDGHSGNTIYF,TGCAGCGTTGGGGACGGTCACTCTGGAAACACCATATATTTT,TRBV29-1,TRBJ1-3,.,many
CASGQGSEAFF,TGTGCCAGCGGACAGGGCAGCGAAGCTTTCTTT,TRBV6-2/TRBV6-3,TRBJ1-1,TRBD1,many
CASISRRVNTEAFF,TGTGCCAGCATTTCTCGACGGGTGAACACTGAAGCTTTCTTT,TRBV6-5,TRBJ1-1,.,few
CASSLEGGVSEAFF,TGTGCCAGCAGCTTAGAGGGCGGAGTTTCTGAAGCTTTCTTT,TRBV11-3,TRBJ1-1,.,.
CASSPGQGLGEKLFF,TGTGCCAGCAGTCCGGGACAGGGGTTGGGTGAAAAACTGTTTTTT,TRBV2,TRBJ1-4,TRBD1,once
CASSPGQGGSPLHF,TGTGCCAGCTCACCTGGACAGGGGGGTTCACCCCTCCACTTT,TRBV18,TRBJ1-6,TRBD1,medium-sized
CASSLSKAGLSTDTQYF,TGTGCCAGCAGTTTATCGAAAGCAGGGCTCTCCACAGATACGCAGTATTTT,TRBV27,TRBJ2-3,.,medium-sized
CASTAGPHSNQPQHF,TGTGCCAGCACCGCGGGGCCTCATAGCAATCAGCCCCAGCATTTT,TRBV6-5,TRBJ1-5,.,.
CAIGGGGQGRNQPQHF,TGTGCCATCGGGGGTGGGGGACAGGGACGCAATCAGCCCCAGCATTTT,TRBV10-3,TRBJ1-5,TRBD1,medium-sized